This is a list of T cell receptor beta chains from one sample in a study of technical replicates of blood from several donors. Method: immunoSEQ multiplex PCR; TCRdb's copy keeps in-frame clones and lacks some. The sample includes tens of thousands of clones, about 97% of them seen just once. The sample consisted of T cells isolated from PBMCs. These receptors originate from a human donor in good health. Each CDR3 is given with its conserved first and last residue. D genes are given only for firm matches. The listing skips clone size in some rows; elsewhere it reads once, few, many or a size class.

>TRBD1|-|TRBJ1-4|TRBV27|14
TGTGCCAGCAGTTTCGAGGGGGCCTCGGAAAAACTGTTTTTT
CASSFEGASEKLFF
>-|-|TRBJ1-3|TRBV6-5|14
TGTGCCAGCAGAACCCGGGACACTGGAAACACCATATATTTT
CASRTRDTGNTIYF
>TRBD1|-|TRBJ2-1|TRBV6-5|15
TGTGCCAGCAGGATACGGGACAGGGGTAGGAATGAGCAGTTCTTC
CASRIRDRGRNEQFF
>TRBD2|-|TRBJ2-1|TRBV2|12
TGTGCCAGCGGGGCCGGGACTAGCGGGACGTTCTTC
CASGAGTSGTFF
>-|-|TRBJ1-1|TRBV5-1|13
TGCGCCAGCAGCGTGACAGCGAACACTGAAGCTTTCTTT
CASSVTANTEAFF
>-|-|TRBJ2-2|TRBV4-1|15
TGCGCCAGCAGCCAAGGGGACAAGAGGTCCGGGGAGCTGTTTTTT
CASSQGDKRSGELFF
>-|-|TRBJ2-5|TRBV2|13
TGTGCCAGCAGTGAAGAGGTGGGCGAGACCCAGTACTTC
CASSEEVGETQYF
>-|-|TRBJ1-2|TRBV23-1|17
TGCGCCAGCAGTCAAACCCCGTCCAACAGGCCTAACTATGGCTACACCTTC
CASSQTPSNRPNYGYTF
>TRBD1|-|TRBJ2-1|TRBV7-9|16
TGTGCCACCGGACAGGGGGCTACTAGCTCCTACAATGAGCAGTTCTTC
CATGQGATSSYNEQFF
>-|-|TRBJ1-5|TRBV30|13
TGTGCCTGGTGCGGGGTGAGAAATCAGCCCCAGCATTTT
CAWCGVRNQPQHF
>-|-|TRBJ2-2|TRBV19|15
TGTGCCAGTAGTATTGTCCTAGCGAACACCGGGGAGCTGTTTTTT
CASSIVLANTGELFF
>-|-|TRBJ1-1|TRBV4-2|12
TGTGCCAGCAGTCTTCACAGGGCTGAAGCTTTCTTT
CASSLHRAEAFF
>TRBD1|-|TRBJ2-5|TRBV7-3|19
TGTGCCAGCAGCTTAGGAGACGGGACAGGGCGACTAGCAGAAGAGACCCAGTACTTC
CASSLGDGTGRLAEETQYF
>TRBD1|-|TRBJ1-5|TRBV27|14
TGTGCCAGCAGTTTACAGGGGGGTAGTCAGCCCCAGCATTTT
CASSLQGGSQPQHF
>-|-|TRBJ1-2|TRBV5-1|13
TGCGCCAGCAGCTTGTCTTTGGTACAAGGCTACACCTTC
CASSLSLVQGYTF
>TRBD2|-|TRBJ2-3|TRBV27|16
TGTGCCAGCAGTTCCGTAGCGGGAGAGATAGGAGATACGCAGTATTTT
CASSSVAGEIGDTQYF
>TRBD2|-|TRBJ2-7|TRBV4-2|15
TGTGCCAGCAGCCAAGAGGCTAGCGGGAGTGGCGAGCAGTACTTC
CASSQEASGSGEQYF
>TRBD2|-|TRBJ2-7|TRBV6-1|18
TGTGCCAGCAGTGAAAGAAGGCTAGCGGGAGCCTTTTTGAACGAGCAGTACTTC
CASSERRLAGAFLNEQYF
>-|-|TRBJ2-1|TRBV29-1|12
TGCAGCGTTGGGAGGGAGTACAATGAGCAGTTCTTC
CSVGREYNEQFF
>TRBD1|few|TRBJ1-5|TRBV7-2|16
TGTGCCAGCAGCCCAGACAGGGACCGGAGCAATCAGCCCCAGCATTTT
CASSPDRDRSNQPQHF
>TRBD2|once|TRBJ2-7|TRBV5-6|14
TGTGCCTCCCTCCAAAGGGGGACTAGCAACGAGCAGTACTTC
CASLQRGTSNEQYF
>TRBD2|-|TRBJ2-3|TRBV2|17
TGTGCCAGCAGTGAAGCTTGGGCTAGCGGGAGGGGAGATACGCAGTATTTT
CASSEAWASGRGDTQYF
>TRBD1|-|TRBJ1-2|TRBV25-1|12
TGTGCCAGCAGGAAGGGGACAGCTGGCTACACCTTC
CASRKGTAGYTF
>-|-|TRBJ2-2|TRBV2|13
TGTGCCAGCACCCTAGACAACACCGGGGAGCTGTTTTTT
CASTLDNTGELFF
>-|-|TRBJ1-1|TRBV7-9|14
TGTGCCAGCAGCCCCCCAACAGGGAGTACTGAAGCTTTCTTT
CASSPPTGSTEAFF
>-|-|TRBJ2-2|TRBV30|12
TGTGCCTGGAGTCTAGTCTACGGGGAGCTGTTTTTT
CAWSLVYGELFF
>TRBD2|-|TRBJ2-7|TRBV4-3|14
TGCGCCAGCAGCTCGGGACTAGCGGGAGACGAGCAGTACTTC
CASSSGLAGDEQYF
>-|-|TRBJ1-2|TRBV7-9|13
TGTGCCAGCGGAGAGGGAGCTAACTATGGCTACACCTTC
CASGEGANYGYTF
>-|-|TRBJ1-3|TRBV30|11
TGTGCCTGGAGTCCGGGAAACACCATATATTTT
CAWSPGNTIYF
>-|-|TRBJ2-7|TRBV6-1|12
TGTGCCAGCAGTGAAATAGGGAGGGAGCAGTACTTC
CASSEIGREQYF
>TRBD1|-|TRBJ1-2|TRBV4-3|15
TGCGCCAGCAGCAAAAGACAGGGCTACGACTATGGCTACACCTTC
CASSKRQGYDYGYTF
>TRBD1|-|TRBJ1-2|TRBV4-3|16
TGCGCCAGCAGCCACCTTGGACAGGGAACTGACTATGGCTACACCTTC
CASSHLGQGTDYGYTF
>-|-|TRBJ1-1|TRBV19|13
TGTGCCAGTAGTATAACAGGGAACACTGAAGCTTTCTTT
CASSITGNTEAFF